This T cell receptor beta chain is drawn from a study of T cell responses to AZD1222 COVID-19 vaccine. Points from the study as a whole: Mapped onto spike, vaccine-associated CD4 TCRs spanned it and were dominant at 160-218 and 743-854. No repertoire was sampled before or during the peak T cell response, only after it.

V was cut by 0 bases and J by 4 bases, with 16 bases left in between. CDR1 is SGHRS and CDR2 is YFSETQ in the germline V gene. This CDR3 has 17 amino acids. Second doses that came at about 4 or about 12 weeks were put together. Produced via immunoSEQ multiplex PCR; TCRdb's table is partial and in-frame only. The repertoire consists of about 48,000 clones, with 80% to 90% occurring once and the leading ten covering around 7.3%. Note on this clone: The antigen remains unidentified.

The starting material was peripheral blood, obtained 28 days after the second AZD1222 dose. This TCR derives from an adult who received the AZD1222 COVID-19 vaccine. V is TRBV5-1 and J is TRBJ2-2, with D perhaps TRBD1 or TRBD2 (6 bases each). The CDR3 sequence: CASSLELGGRGTGELFF. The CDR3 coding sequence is TGCGCCAGCAGCTTGGAACTCGGGGGCCGTGGCACCGGGGAGCTGTTTTTT.